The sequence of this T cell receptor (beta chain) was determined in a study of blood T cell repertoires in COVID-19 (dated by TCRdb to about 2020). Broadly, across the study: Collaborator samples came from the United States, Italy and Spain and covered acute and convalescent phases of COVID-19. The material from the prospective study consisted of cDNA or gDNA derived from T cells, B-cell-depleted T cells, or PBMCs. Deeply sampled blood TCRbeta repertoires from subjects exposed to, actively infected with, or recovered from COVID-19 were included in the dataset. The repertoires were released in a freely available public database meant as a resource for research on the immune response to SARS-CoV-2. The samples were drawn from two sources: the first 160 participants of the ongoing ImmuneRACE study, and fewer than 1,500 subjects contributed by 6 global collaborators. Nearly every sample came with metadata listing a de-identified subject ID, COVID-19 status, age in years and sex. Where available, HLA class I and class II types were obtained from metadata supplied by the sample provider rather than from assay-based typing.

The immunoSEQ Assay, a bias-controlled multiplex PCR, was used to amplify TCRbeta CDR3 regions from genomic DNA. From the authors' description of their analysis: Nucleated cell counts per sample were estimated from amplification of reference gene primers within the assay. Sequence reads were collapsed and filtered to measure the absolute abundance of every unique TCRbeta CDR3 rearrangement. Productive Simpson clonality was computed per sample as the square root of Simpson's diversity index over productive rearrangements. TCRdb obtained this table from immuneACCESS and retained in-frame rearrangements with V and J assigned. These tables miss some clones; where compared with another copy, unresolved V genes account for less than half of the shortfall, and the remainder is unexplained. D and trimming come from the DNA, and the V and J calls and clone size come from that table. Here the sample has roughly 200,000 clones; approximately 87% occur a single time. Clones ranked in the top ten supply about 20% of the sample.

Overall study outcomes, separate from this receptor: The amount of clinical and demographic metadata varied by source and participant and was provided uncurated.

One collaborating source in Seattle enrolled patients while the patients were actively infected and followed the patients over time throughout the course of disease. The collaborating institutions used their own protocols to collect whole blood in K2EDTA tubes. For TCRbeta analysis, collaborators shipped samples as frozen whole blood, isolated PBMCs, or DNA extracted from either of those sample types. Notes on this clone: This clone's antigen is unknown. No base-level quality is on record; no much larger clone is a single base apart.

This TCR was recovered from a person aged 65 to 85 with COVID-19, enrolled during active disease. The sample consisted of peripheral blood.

The CDR3 region has the sequence CASNPGAAGIGVETQYF. The bases are TGTGCCAGCAACCCAGGGGCAGCGGGGATAGGGGTAGAGACCCAGTACTTC. This receptor chain uses TRBV27 and TRBJ2-5; TRBD2 might be the D gene, on 7 matching bases. Counted from cysteine to phenylalanine, this CDR3 has 17 amino acids. Kept here is only the CDR3 DNA, which spans 51 bases and is read in frame from base 1. CDR1 MNHEY and CDR2 SMNVEV are derived from the germline V gene (reference sequence). V is cut by 7 bases and J by 4 bases, and the space between the germline ends is 25 bases.